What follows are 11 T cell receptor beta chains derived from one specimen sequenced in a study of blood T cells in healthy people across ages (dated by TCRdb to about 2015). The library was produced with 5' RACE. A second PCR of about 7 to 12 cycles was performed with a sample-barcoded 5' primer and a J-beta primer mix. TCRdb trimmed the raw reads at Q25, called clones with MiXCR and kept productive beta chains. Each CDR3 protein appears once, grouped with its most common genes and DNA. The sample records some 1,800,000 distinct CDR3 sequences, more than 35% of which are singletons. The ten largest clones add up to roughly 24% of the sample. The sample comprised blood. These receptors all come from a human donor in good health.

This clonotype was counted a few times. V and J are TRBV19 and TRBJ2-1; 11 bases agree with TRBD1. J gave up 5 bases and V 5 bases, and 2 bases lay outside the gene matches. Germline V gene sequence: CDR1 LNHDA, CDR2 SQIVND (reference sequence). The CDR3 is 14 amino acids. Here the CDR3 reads CASSRTGGHNEQFF. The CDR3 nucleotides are TGTGCCAGTAGTCGGACAGGGGGCCACAATGAGCAGTTCTTC.

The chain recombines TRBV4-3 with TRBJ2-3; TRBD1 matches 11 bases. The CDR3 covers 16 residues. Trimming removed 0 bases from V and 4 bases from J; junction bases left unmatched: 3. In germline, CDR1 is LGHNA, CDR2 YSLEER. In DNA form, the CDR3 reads TGCGCCAGCAGCCAAGACGGGACAGGGGGGTCAGATACGCAGTATTTT. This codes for CASSQDGTGGSDTQYF.

CDR3 DNA sequence: TGTGCCACCAGCAGAGGTTCGGCTAGCGGGGCGGGCCCCTACGAGCGGTACTTC. Its translation: CATSRGSASGAGPYERYF. The chain recombines TRBV15 with TRBJ2-4; 9 bases align to TRBD2. Per the germline V gene, CDR1 is LNHNV and CDR2 is YYDKDF (reference sequence). The V gene end was trimmed by 1 base and the J gene end by 15 bases; junction bases not matched to a gene: 22. The length of the CDR3 is 18 residues.

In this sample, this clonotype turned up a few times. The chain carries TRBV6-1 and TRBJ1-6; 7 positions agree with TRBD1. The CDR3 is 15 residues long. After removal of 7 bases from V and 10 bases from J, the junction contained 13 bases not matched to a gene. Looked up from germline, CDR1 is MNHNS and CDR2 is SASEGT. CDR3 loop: CASTLRGTARSPLHF. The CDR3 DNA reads TGTGCCAGCACCCTGAGGGGGACAGCTCGATCACCCCTCCACTTT.

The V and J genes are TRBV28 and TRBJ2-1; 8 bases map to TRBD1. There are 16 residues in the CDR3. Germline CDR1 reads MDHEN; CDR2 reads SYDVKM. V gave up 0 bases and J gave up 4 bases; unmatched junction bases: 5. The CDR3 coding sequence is TGTGCCAGCAGTTTATGGCGGGACAGGACATACAATGAGCAGTTCTTC. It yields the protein CASSLWRDRTYNEQFF.

The DNA for the CDR3 is TGCAGTGCTAGTCTACTAGCGGGTCCTCGGAGAGAGACCCAGTACTTC. Its protein is CSASLLAGPRRETQYF. J is TRBJ2-5 and V is TRBV20-1; the match to TRBD2 covers 9 bases. Germline CDR1 reads DFQATT; CDR2 reads SNEGSKA (reference sequence). V shed 3 bases, J shed 4 bases, and the junction held 12 bases outside the gene matches. The CDR3 extends over 16 amino acids.

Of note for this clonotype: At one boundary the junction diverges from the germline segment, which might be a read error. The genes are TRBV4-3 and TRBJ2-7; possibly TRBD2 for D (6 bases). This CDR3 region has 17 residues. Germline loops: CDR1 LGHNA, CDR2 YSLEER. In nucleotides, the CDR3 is TGCGCCAGCAGCCAAGTTGGGGACTCCAGAGGCCTATACGAGCAGTACTTT. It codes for CASSQVGDSRGLYEQYF.

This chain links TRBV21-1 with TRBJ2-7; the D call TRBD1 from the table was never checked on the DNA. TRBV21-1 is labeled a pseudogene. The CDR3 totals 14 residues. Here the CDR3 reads CASSHTGQSYEQYF. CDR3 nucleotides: TGTGCCAGCAGCCACACCGGACAGTCCTACGAGCAGTACTTC.

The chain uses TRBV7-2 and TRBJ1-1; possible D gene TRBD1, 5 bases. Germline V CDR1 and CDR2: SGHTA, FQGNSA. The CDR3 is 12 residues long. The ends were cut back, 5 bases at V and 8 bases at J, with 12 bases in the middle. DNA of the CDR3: TGTGCCAGCAGCCCAGGGACGGAAGAAGCTTTCTTT. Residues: CASSPGTEEAFF.

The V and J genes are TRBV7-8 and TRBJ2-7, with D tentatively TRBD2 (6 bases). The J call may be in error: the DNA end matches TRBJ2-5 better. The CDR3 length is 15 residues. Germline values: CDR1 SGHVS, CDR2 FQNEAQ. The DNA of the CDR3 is TGTGCCAGCAGCTTACCTTACGGGGGTGGTGAGACCCAGTACTTC. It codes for CASSLPYGGGETQYF.

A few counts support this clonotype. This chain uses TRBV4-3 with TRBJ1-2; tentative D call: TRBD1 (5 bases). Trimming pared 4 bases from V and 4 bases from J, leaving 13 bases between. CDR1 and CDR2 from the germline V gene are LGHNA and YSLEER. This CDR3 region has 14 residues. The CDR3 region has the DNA TGCGCCAGCAGCCTGGGGCATGGGAGCTATGGCTACACCTTC. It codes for CASSLGHGSYGYTF.